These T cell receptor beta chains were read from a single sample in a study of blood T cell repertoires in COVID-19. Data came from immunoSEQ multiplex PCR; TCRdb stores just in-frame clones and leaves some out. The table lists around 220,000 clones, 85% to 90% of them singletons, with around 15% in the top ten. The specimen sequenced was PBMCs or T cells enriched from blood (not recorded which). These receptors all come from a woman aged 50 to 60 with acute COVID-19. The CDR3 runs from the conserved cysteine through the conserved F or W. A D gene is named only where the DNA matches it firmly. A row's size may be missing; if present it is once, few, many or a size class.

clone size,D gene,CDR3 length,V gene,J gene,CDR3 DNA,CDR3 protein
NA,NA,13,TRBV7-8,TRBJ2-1,TGTGCCAGCAGCCGCACAGGGTTCAATGAGCAGTTCTTC,CASSRTGFNEQFF
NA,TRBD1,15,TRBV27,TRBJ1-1,TGTGCCAGCAGTCCTTGGACAGGGGGAAGGACTGAAGCTTTCTTT,CASSPWTGGRTEAFF
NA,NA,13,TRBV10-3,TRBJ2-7,TGTGCCATCAGTGAACAGGGATCCTACGAGCAGTACTTC,CAISEQGSYEQYF
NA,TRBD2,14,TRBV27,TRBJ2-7,TGTGCCACCTCCACTAGCGGGAGACGCTACGAGCAGTACTTC,CATSTSGRRYEQYF
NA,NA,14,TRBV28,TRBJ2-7,TGTGCCAGCAGACGACTGAGGAGCGGCTACGAGCAGTACTTC,CASRRLRSGYEQYF
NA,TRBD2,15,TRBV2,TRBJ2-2,TGTGCCAGCAGGAGCCAGGGACTAGCGACCGGGGAGCTGTTTTTT,CASRSQGLATGELFF
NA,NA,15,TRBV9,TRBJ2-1,TGTGCCAGCAGCGTAGACTTATCCCCATACAATGAGCAGTTCTTC,CASSVDLSPYNEQFF
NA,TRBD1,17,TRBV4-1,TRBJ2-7,TGCGCCAGCAGCCAAACCGGACAGGCAATCCTCTCCTACGAGCAGTACTTC,CASSQTGQAILSYEQYF
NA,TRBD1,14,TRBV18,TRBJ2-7,TGTGCCAGCTCACCCGGGACAGCAATCTACGAGCAGTACTTC,CASSPGTAIYEQYF
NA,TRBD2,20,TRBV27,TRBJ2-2,TGTGCCAGCAGTCTCCAACCGCCGGGACTAGCGGGAGGGCCGGTCGGGGAGCTGTTTTTT,CASSLQPPGLAGGPVGELFF
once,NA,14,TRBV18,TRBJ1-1,TGTGCCAGCTCACCACTCGACACGAACACTGAAGCTTTCTTT,CASSPLDTNTEAFF
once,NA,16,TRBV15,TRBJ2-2,TGTGCCACCAGCAAGAGGACTGGAGGCCTGACCGGGGAGCTGTTTTTT,CATSKRTGGLTGELFF
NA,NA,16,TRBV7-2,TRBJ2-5,TGTGCCAGCAGCTTAGCTTATAGAGCGGGCCGGGAGACCCAGTACTTC,CASSLAYRAGRETQYF
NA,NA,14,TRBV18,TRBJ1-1,TGTGCCAGCTCACCAAGTGGAGCGAACACTGAAGCTTTCTTT,CASSPSGANTEAFF
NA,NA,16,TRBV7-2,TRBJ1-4,TGTGCCAGCAGCTTAATTCGGGGGGGGCCAAATGAAAAACTGTTTTTT,CASSLIRGGPNEKLFF
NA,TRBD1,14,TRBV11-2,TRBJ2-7,TGTGCCAGCAGCACACCCAGGGGGTTACACGAGCAGTACTTC,CASSTPRGLHEQYF
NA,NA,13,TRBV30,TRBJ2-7,TGTGCCTGGAGTCACGGGGTTTCCTACGAGCAGTACTTC,CAWSHGVSYEQYF
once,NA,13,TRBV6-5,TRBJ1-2,TGTGCCAGCATGGGCGTGTCTCGGGGTGGCTACACCTTC,CASMGVSRGGYTF
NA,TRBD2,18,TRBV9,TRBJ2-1,TGTGCCAGCAGCGTCGGACTAGCGGGAGGGCGTTCCTACAATGAGCAGTTCTTC,CASSVGLAGGRSYNEQFF
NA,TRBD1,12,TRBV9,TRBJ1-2,TGTGCCAGCAGCCGGGACAGCTATGGCTACACCTTC,CASSRDSYGYTF
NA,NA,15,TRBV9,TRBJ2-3,TGTGCCAGCAGCGCGAGACTTGAATCCACAGATACGCAGTATTTT,CASSARLESTDTQYF
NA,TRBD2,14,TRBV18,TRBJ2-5,TGTGCCAGCTCAGGGCGGGAGTCGGGGGAGACCCAGTACTTC,CASSGRESGETQYF
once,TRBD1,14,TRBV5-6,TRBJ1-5,TGTGCCAGCAGCCCCAGGACAGGGAACCAGCCCCAGCATTTT,CASSPRTGNQPQHF
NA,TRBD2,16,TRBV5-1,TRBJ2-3,TGCGCCAGCAGTCCTTCAGGACTAGCGGGAGATTATACGCAGTATTTT,CASSPSGLAGDYTQYF
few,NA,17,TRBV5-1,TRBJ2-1,TGCGCCAGCAGCTTCTCGCGGAGGGAGGCCACCTACAATGAGCAGTTCTTC,CASSFSRREATYNEQFF
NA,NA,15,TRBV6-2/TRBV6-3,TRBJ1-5,TGTGCCAGCAGTTACTCGGGGAGAGGCAATCAGCCCCAGCATTTT,CASSYSGRGNQPQHF
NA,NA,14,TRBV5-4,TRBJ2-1,TGTGCCAGCAGCTCCTTAACTAGTTACAATGAGCAGTTCTTC,CASSSLTSYNEQFF
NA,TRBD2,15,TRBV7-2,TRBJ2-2,TGTGCCAGCAGCGGCAGCGGGAGGTTCACCGGGGAGCTGTTTTTT,CASSGSGRFTGELFF
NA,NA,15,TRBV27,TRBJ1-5,TGTGCCAGCAGTTTATTTGGGCGATCCCATCAGCCCCAGCATTTT,CASSLFGRSHQPQHF
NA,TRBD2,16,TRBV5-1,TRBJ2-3,TGCGCCAGCAGCTTCAGACTAGCGGAAATCACAGATACGCAGTATTTT,CASSFRLAEITDTQYF
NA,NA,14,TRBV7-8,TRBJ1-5,TGTGCCAGCAGCTCCGTGCAGGGCAATCAGCCCCAGCATTTT,CASSSVQGNQPQHF